This record concerns one T cell receptor (beta chain) sequence. Its antigen is not identified. This CDR3 spans 15 amino acids. V lost 1 base, J lost 6 bases, and 11 bases lay in between. Germline V gene sequence: CDR1 SGDLS, CDR2 YYNGEE. This sample stems from a study of cytomegalovirus exposure and HLA in healthy donors. Study-level points and caveats: Researchers counted around 180 TCR beta chains as cytomegalovirus-associated. Reportedly, a later analysis found an Asian-associated ancestry cluster had fewer N-insertions than the approximately 700-donor mean. While the bulk of TCR sequences proved rare, some public TCRs turned up in many donors.

A multiplex PCR was run with 60 Vbeta primers and 13 Jbeta primers. Assay used: immunoSEQ multiplex PCR; TCRdb lists only in-frame clones, some missing. The sample lists fewer than 90,000 clones; 70% were seen once. The TCR comes from a woman aged 45 to 65 in good health and CMV-seropositive. V gene TRBV9 combines with J gene TRBJ1-6, with TRBD1 as a possible D gene (6 bases). The sample comprised PBMCs. CDR3 bases: TGTGCCAGCAGCGTAAGACAGGATAGTAATTCACCCCTCCACTTT. Its translation: CASSVRQDSNSPLHF. Using reference TRBV9 and TRBJ1-6 for the parts outside the CDR3, the full variable domain is DSGVTQTPKHLITATGQRVTLRCSPRSGDLSVYWYQQSLDQGLQFLIQYYNGEERAKGNILERFSAQQFPDLHSELNLSSLELGDSALYFCASSVRQDSNSPLHFGNGTRLTVT.